This T cell receptor (beta chain) comes out of a study of T cell responses to AZD1222 COVID-19 vaccine. The wider study: Second doses were pooled across both intervals (about 4 or about 12 weeks). General study points: Clonal diversity was possibly underestimated; the donors were predominantly white British and more often female.

The repertoire was sequenced with immunoSEQ multiplex PCR; TCRdb's copy has only in-frame clones and lacks some. The sample yields over 85,000 clones, roughly nine tenths seen once. Remarks on this clone: The antigen remains unidentified.

This CDR3 has 16 residues. V was cut by 0 bases and J by 4 bases, with 15 bases left in between. Germline CDR1 and CDR2: MNHNY and SVGAGI (reference sequence). The chain joins TRBV6-6 to TRBJ1-1; perhaps TRBD1 as D (6 bases). Sequenced here: peripheral blood, sampled on day 0 of AZD1222 vaccination. This TCR came from an adult in good health. The CDR3 is CASSYSQQGSGTEAFF. As DNA, the CDR3 is TGTGCCAGCAGTTACTCACAACAGGGAAGCGGCACTGAAGCTTTCTTT.